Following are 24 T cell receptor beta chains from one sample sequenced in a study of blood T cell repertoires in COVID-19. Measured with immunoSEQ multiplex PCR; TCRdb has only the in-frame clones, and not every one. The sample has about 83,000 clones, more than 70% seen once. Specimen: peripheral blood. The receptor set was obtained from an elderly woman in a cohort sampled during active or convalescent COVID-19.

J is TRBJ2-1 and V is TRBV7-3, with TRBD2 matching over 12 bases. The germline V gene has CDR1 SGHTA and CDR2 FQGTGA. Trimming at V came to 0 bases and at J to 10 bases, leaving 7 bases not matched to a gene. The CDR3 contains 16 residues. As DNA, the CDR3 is TGTGCCAGCAGCTTAACGACTAGCGGGAGTATTGGGGAGCAGTTCTTC. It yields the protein CASSLTTSGSIGEQFF.

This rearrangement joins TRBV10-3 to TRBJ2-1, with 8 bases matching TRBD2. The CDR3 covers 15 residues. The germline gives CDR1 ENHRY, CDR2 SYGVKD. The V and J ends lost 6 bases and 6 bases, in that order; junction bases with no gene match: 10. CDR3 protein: CAISLTSEKPNEQFF. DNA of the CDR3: TGTGCCATCAGCCTGACTAGCGAGAAGCCCAATGAGCAGTTCTTC.

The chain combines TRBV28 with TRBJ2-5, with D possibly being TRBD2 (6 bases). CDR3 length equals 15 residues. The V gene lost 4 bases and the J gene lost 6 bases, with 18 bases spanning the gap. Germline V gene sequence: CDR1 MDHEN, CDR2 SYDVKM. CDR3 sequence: CASSSGGAGGKTQYF. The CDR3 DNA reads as TGTGCCAGCAGTTCCGGGGGAGCCGGAGGGAAGACCCAGTACTTC.

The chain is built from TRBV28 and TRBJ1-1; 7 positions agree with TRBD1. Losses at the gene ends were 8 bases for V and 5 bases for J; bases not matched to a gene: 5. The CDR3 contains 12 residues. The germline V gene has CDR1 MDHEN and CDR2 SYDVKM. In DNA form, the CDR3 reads TGTGCCAGCGCAGGGGGGTTGACTGAAGCTTTCTTT. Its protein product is CASAGGLTEAFF.

CDR3 in DNA: TGTGCCAGTAGTGCTCCGGGACAACCGAACACTGAAGCTTTCTTT. Protein sequence: CASSAPGQPNTEAFF. The chain couples TRBV19 to TRBJ1-1, with D perhaps TRBD1 (6 bases). Per the germline V gene, CDR1 is LNHDA and CDR2 is SQIVND (reference sequence). V was trimmed by 5 bases and J by 1 base, leaving 14 bases between them. This CDR3 contains 15 residues.

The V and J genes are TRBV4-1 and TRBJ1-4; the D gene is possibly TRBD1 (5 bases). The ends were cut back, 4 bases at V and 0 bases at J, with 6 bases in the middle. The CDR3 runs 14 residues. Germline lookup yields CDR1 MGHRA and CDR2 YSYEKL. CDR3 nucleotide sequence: TGCGCCAGCAGCCGACAGACAACTAATGAAAAACTGTTTTTT. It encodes CASSRQTTNEKLFF.

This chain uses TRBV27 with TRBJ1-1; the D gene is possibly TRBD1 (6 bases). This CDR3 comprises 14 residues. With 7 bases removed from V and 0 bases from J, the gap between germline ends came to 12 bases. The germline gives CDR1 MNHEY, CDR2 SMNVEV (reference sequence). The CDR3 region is CASTRTAMNTEAFF. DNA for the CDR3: TGTGCCAGCACAAGGACAGCCATGAACACTGAAGCTTTCTTT.

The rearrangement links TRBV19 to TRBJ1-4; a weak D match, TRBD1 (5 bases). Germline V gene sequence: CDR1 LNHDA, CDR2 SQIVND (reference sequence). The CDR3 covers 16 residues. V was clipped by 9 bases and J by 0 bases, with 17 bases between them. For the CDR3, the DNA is TGTGCCAGCAAAAATCGCGGGGGTACAACTAATGAAAAACTGTTTTTT. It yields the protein CASKNRGGTTNEKLFF.

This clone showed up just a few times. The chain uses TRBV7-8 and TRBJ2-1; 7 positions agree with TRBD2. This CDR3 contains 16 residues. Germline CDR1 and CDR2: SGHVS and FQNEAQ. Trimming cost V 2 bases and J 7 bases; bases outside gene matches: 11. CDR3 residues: CASSLPQQGSGNEQFF. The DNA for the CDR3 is TGTGCCAGCAGCTTACCCCAGCAAGGTAGCGGGAATGAGCAGTTCTTC.

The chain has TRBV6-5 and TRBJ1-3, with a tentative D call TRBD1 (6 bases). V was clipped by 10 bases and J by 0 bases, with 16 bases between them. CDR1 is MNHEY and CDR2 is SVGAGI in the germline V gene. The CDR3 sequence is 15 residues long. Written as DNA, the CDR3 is TGTGCCACCCTAAGGGGGTCGAGCTCTGGAAACACCATATATTTT. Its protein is CATLRGSSSGNTIYF.

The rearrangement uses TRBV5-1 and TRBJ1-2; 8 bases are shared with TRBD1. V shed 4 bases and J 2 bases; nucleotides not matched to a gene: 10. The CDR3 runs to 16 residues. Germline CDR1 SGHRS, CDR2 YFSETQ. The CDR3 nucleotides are TGCGCCAGCAGCACAGTGACAGGGGCCGGAAACTATGGCTACACCTTC. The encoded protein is CASSTVTGAGNYGYTF.

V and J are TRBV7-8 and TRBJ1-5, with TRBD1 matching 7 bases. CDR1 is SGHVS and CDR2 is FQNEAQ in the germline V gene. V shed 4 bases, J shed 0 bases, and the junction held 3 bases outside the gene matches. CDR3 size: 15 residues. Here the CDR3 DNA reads TGTGCCAGCAGCTCATCAGGGGGTAGCAATCAGCCCCAGCATTTT. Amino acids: CASSSSGGSNQPQHF.

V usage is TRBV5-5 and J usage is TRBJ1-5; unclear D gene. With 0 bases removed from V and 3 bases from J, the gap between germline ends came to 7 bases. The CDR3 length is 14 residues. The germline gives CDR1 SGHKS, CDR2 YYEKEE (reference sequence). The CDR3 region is CASSLGQINQPQHF. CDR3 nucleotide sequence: TGTGCCAGCAGCTTGGGTCAGATCAATCAGCCCCAGCATTTT. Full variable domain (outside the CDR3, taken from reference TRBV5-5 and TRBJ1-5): DAGVTQSPTHLIKTRGQQVTLRCSPISGHKSVSWYQQVLGQGPQFIFQYYEKEERGRGNFPDRFSARQFPNYSSELNVNALLLGDSALYLCASSLGQINQPQHFGDGTRLSIL.

CDR3 in amino acids: CAWSPQGARKETQYF. CDR3 nucleotides: TGTGCCTGGAGTCCACAGGGGGCAAGGAAAGAGACCCAGTACTTC. This chain links TRBV30 with TRBJ2-5; TRBD1 aligns across 9 bases. The CDR3 spans 15 residues. The junction had 7 bases not matched to a gene; V was cut back by 2 bases and J by 3 bases. The germline V gene encodes CDR1 GTSNPN and CDR2 SVGIG (reference sequence).

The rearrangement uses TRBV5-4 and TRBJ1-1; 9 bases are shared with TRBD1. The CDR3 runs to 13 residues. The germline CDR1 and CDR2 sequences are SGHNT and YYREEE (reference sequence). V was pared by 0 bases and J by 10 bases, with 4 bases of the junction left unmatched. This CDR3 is CASSLDRGPPAFF. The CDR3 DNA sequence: TGTGCCAGCAGCTTGGACAGGGGGCCCCCAGCTTTCTTT. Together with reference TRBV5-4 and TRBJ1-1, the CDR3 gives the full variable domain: ETGVTQSPTHLIKTRGQQVTLRCSSQSGHNTVSWYQQALGQGPQFIFQYYREEENGRGNFPPRFSGLQFPNYSSELNVNALELDDSALYLCASSLDRGPPAFFGQGTRLTVV.

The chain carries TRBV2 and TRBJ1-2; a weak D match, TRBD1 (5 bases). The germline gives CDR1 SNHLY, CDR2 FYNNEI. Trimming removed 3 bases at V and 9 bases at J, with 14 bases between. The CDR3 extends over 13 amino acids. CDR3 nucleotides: TGTGCCAGCAGTGAGGTGCCAGGGATTCGCTACACCTTC. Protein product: CASSEVPGIRYTF.

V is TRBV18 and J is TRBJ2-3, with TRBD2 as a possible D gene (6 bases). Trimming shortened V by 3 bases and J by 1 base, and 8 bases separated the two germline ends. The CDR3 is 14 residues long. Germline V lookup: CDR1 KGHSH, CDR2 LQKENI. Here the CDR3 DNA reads TGTGCCAGCTCACCCGGGACTCGCACAGATACGCAGTATTTT. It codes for CASSPGTRTDTQYF.

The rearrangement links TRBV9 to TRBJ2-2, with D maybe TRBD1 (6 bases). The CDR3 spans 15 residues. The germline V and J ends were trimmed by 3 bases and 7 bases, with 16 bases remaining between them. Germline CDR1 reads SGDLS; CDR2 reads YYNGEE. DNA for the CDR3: TGTGCCAGCAGCGAGGTACAGGGCTCGGGCGGGGAGCTGTTTTTT. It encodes CASSEVQGSGGELFF.

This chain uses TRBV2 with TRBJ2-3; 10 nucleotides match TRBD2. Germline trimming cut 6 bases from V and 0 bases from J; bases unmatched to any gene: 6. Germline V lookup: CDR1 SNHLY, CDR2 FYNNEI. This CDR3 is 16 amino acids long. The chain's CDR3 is CASSTGTSVSTDTQYF. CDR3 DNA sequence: TGTGCCAGCAGCACCGGGACTAGCGTTAGCACAGATACGCAGTATTTT.

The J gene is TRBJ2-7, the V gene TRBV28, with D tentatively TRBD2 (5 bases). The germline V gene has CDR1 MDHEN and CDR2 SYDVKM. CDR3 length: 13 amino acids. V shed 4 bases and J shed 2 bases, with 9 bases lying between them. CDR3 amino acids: CASSSSGTYEQYF. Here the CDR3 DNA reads TGTGCCAGCAGTTCCAGCGGCACCTACGAGCAGTACTTC.

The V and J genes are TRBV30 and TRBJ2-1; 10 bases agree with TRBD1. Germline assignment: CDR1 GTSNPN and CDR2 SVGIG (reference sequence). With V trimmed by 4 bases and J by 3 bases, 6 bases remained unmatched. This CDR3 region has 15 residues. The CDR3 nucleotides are TGTGCCTGGAATAGGCGGGACAGGGGCTACAATGAGCAGTTCTTC. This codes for CAWNRRDRGYNEQFF.

DNA for the CDR3: TGTGCCAGCAGCTCCACCGGGGGGGATACGCAGTATTTT. This encodes CASSSTGGDTQYF. This chain uses TRBV7-3 with TRBJ2-3; 7 bases agree with TRBD2. In germline, CDR1 is SGHTA, CDR2 FQGTGA. This CDR3 is built from 13 residues. V dropped 4 bases and J dropped 6; count of bases not matched to a gene: 4.

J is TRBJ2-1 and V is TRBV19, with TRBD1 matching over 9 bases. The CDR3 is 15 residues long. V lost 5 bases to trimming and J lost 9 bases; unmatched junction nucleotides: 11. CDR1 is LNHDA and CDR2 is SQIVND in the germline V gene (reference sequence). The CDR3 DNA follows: TGTGCCAGTAGTCAGGGGGACAGGGTTAAAGGTGAGCAGTTCTTC. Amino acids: CASSQGDRVKGEQFF.

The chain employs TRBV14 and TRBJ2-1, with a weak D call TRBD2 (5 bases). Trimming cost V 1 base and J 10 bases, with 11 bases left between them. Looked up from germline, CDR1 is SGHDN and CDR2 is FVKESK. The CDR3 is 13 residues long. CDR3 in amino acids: CASSQVVRGEQFF. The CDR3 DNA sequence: TGTGCCAGCAGCCAAGTTGTACGGGGAGAGCAGTTCTTC.